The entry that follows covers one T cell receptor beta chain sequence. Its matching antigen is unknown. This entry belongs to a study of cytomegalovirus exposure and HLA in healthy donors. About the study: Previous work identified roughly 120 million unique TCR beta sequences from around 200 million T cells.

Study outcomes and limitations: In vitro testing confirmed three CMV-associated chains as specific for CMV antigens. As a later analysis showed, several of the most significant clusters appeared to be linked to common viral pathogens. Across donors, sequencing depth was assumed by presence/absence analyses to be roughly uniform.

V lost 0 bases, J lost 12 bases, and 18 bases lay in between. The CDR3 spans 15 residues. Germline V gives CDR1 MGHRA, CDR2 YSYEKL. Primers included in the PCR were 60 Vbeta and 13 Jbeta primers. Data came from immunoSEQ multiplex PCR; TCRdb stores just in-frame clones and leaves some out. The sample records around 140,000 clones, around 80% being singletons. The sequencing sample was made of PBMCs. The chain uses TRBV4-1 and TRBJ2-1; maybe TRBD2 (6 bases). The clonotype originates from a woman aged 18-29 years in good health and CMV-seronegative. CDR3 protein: CASSQEGTGLRLQFF. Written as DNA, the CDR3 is TGCGCCAGCAGCCAAGAGGGGACTGGACTTAGGTTGCAGTTCTTC.